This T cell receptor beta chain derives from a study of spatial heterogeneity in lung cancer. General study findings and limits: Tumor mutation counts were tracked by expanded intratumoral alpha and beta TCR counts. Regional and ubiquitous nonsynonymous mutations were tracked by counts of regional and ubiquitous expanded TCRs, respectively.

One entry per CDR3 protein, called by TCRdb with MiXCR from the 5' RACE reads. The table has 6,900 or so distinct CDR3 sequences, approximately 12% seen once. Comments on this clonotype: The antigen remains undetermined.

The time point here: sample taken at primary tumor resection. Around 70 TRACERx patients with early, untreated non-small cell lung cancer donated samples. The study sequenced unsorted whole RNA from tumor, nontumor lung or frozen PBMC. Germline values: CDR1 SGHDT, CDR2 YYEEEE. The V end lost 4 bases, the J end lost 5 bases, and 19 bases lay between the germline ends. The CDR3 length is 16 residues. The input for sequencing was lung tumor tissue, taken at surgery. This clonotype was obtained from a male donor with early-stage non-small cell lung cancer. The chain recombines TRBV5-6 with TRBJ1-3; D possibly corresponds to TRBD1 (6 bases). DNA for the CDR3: TGTGCCAGCAGCCCCTGGGGCGGGGGCGGGAGAAACACCATATATTTT. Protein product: CASSPWGGGGRNTIYF.